The sample holds a few counts of the clone carrying this TCR beta chain. Its antigen is still unknown. The entry originates in a study of T cell clonotyping in hematopoietic cell transplantation. Germline V lookup: CDR1 GTSNPN, CDR2 SVGIG (reference sequence). The CDR3 has 12 residues. Trimming took off 4 bases at V and 6 bases at J, with 9 bases between the two ends. Whole-study findings and limits: Recipient TCR diversity dropped after transplant; expanded clonotypes rose from day 30 to 180. Few recipient clonotypes overlapped donors; over 95% were de novo at given depth. Higher Inverse Simpson Index values in graft donor and pretransplant recipient predicted broader posttransplant TCR diversity.

Assay: immunoSEQ multiplex PCR; the TCRdb copy retains only in-frame clones and omits some. The table has approximately 12,000 clones, approximately 70% seen once. The chain combines TRBV30 with TRBJ1-4; possible D gene TRBD1, 6 bases. Material: peripheral blood mononuclear cells, obtained 180 days after allogeneic stem cell transplant. The source of this sequence is a male patient between 60 and 69 years old who had an allogeneic stem cell transplant from an unrelated donor, so the T cells may come from the graft donor. Some clones in this sample may be carry-over from other donors' samples. Here the CDR3 reads CAWTRGDEKLFF. The CDR3 DNA follows: TGTGCCTGGACCAGGGGAGATGAAAAACTGTTTTTT.